This T cell receptor (beta chain) came from a study of CD8 T cells in ankylosing spondylitis. Study results and limitations: A CD8+ phenotype characterized the disease-linked clones, which were relatively rare in peripheral blood. A motif of fewer than ten highly homologous TCR beta variants was seen as apparently characteristic of ankylosing spondylitis blood. Reactive arthritis synovial fluid and blood were previously reported to contain some motif variants. Matched ankylosing spondylitis synovial fluid reportedly showed significant enrichment of disease-linked clones.

The CDR3 consists of 13 residues. Looked up from germline, CDR1 is ENHRY and CDR2 is SYGVKD. V lost 6 bases, J lost 6 bases, and 12 bases lay in between. This clonotype occurred a few times. As yet, its antigen is unknown. Quantitative 5'-RACE was performed with molecular barcodes, and it yielded the TCR beta libraries. MiXCR was run by TCRdb on the 5' RACE reads, yielding one entry per CDR3 protein. This sample has more than 650,000 distinct CDR3 sequences; approximately 12% occur once, and the top ten carry just over 0.5%. Material for sequencing was blood, either unsorted or a sorted T cell fraction (not recorded which). The origin of this receptor is a male donor with ankylosing spondylitis. The V call is TRBV10-3, the J call TRBJ2-1; D unclear. CDR3 amino acids: CAIRDNDFNEQFF. In DNA, the CDR3 is TGTGCCATCAGAGACAATGATTTCAATGAGCAGTTCTTC.